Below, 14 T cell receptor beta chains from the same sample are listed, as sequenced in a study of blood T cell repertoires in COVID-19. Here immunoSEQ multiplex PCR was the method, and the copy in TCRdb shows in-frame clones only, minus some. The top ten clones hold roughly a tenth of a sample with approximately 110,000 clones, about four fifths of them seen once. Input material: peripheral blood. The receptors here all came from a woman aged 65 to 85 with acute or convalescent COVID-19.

In DNA, the CDR3 is TGTGCCAGTAGTATTGGGCGGACTCGAAACACCATATATTTT. Its translation: CASSIGRTRNTIYF. The chain is built from TRBV19 and TRBJ1-3; D unresolved. This CDR3 is built from 14 residues. Germline loops: CDR1 LNHDA, CDR2 SQIVND (reference sequence). V lost 3 bases, J lost 5 bases, and 11 bases lay in between. Full variable domain (missing parts from reference TRBV19 and TRBJ1-3): DGGITQSPKYLFRKEGQNVTLSCEQNLNHDAMYWYRQDPGQGLRLIYYSQIVNDFQKGDIAEGYSVSREKKESFPLTVTSAQKNPTAFYLCASSIGRTRNTIYFGEGSWLTVV.

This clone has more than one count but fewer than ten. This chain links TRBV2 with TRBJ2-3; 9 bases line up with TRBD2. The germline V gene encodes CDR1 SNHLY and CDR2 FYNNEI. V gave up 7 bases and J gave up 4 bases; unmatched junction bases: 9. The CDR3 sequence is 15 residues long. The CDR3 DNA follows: TGTGCCAGCAACGCCGATAGCGGGGGTTCAGATACGCAGTATTTT. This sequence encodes CASNADSGGSDTQYF.

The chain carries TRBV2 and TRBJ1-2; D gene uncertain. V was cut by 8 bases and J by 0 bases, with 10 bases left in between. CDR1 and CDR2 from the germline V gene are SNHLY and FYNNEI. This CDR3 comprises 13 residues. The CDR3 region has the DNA TGTGCCAGCTGGGAGGTCGCTAACTATGGCTACACCTTC. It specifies CASWEVANYGYTF.

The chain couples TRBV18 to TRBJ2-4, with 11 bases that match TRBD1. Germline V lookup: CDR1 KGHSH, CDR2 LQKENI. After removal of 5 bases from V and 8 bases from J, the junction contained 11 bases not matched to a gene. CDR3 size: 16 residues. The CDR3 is CASSIMPGTGGDIQYF. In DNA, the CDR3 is TGTGCCAGCTCAATTATGCCCGGGACAGGGGGAGACATTCAGTACTTC.

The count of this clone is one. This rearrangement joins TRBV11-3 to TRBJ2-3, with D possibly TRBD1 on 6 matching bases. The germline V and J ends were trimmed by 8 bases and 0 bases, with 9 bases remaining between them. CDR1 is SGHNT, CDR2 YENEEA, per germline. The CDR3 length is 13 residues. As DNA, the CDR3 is TGTGCCAGCGGGGGCAGTAGCACAGATACGCAGTATTTT. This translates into CASGGSSTDTQYF.

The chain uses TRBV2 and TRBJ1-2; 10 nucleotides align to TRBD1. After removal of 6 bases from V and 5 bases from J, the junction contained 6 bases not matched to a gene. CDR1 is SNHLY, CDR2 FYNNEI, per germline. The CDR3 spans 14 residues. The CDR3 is CASRRGQGGYGYTF. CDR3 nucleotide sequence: TGTGCCAGCAGGCGCGGACAGGGGGGTTATGGCTACACCTTC.

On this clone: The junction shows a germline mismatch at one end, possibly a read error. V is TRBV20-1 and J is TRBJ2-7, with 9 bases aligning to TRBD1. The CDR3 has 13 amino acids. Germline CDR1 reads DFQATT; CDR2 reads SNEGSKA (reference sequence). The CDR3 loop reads CSASGTGFGEQYF. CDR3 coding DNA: TGCAGCGCTAGTGGGACAGGGTTTGGCGAGCAGTACTTC.

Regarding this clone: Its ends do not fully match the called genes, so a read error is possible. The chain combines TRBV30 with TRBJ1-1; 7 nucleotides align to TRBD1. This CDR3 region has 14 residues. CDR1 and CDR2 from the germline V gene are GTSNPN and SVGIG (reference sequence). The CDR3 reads CARRTGAMNTEAFF. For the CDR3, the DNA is TGTGCCCGGAGGACAGGAGCCATGAACACTGAAGCTTTCTTT.

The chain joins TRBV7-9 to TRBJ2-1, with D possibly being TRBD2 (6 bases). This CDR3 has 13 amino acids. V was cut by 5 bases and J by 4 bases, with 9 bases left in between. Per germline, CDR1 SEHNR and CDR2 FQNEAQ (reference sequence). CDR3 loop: CASSAGGYNEQFF. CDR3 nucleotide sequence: TGTGCCAGCAGCGCCGGGGGATACAATGAGCAGTTCTTC.

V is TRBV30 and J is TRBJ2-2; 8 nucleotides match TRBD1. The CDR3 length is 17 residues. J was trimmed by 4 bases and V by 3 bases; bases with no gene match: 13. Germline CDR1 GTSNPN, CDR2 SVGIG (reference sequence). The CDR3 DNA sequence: TGTGCCTGGAGAGTGGCAATCTACACAGGGGGCACCGGGGAGCTGTTTTTT. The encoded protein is CAWRVAIYTGGTGELFF.

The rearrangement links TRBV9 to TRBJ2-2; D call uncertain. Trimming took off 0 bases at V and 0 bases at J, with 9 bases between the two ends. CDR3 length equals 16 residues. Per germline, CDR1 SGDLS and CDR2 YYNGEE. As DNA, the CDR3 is TGTGCCAGCAGCGTAGCCCCGTTTGCGAACACCGGGGAGCTGTTTTTT. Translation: CASSVAPFANTGELFF.

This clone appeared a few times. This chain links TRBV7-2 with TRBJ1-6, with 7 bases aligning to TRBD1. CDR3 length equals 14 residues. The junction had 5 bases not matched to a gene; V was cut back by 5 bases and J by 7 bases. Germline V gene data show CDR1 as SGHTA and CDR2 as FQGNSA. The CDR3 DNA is TGTGCCAGCAGCCTACTGACAGGGAATTCACCCCTCCACTTT. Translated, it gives CASSLLTGNSPLHF.

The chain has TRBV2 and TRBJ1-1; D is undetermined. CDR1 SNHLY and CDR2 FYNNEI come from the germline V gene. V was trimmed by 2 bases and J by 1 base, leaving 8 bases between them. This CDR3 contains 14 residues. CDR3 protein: CASSESTRNTEAFF. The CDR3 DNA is TGTGCCAGCAGTGAAAGTACGAGGAACACTGAAGCTTTCTTT.

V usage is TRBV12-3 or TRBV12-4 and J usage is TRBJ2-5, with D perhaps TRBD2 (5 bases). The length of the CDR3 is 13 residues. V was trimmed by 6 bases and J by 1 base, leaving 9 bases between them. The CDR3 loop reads CASRRGSQETQYF. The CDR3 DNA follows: TGTGCCAGCAGGCGCGGGTCCCAAGAGACCCAGTACTTC.